The clone carrying this TCR beta chain is a singleton in its sample. Antigen unknown. The entry originates in a study of CD8 T cells in ankylosing spondylitis. Study-level results: Disease-linked clones reportedly concentrated significantly in matched ankylosing spondylitis synovial fluid. Earlier reports found some motif variants in synovial fluid and blood in reactive arthritis. In peripheral blood, disease-linked CD8+ clones occurred at relatively low frequencies.

The germline V gene has CDR1 LNHDA and CDR2 SQIVND (reference sequence). V lost 5 bases, J lost 7 bases, and 8 bases stayed unmatched. This CDR3 has 14 amino acids. Quantitative 5'-RACE with molecular barcodes generated TCR beta libraries. TCRdb independently ran MiXCR on the 5' RACE reads; one entry per CDR3 protein. The sample yields about 160,000 distinct CDR3 sequences, roughly 10% seen once. The specimen was blood, either unsorted or a sorted T cell fraction (not recorded which). This sequence originates from a female donor with ankylosing spondylitis or in good health (not recorded which). The chain carries TRBV19 and TRBJ1-5; 7 bases fit TRBD1. DNA of the CDR3: TGTGCCAGTAGTTTCCAGGGGGGCAGGCAGCCCCAGCATTTT. Protein sequence: CASSFQGGRQPQHF. The variable domain in full, with the rest retrieved from reference TRBV19 and TRBJ1-5, is DGGITQSPKYLFRKEGQNVTLSCEQNLNHDAMYWYRQDPGQGLRLIYYSQIVNDFQKGDIAEGYSVSREKKESFPLTVTSAQKNPTAFYLCASSFQGGRQPQHFGDGTRLSIL.